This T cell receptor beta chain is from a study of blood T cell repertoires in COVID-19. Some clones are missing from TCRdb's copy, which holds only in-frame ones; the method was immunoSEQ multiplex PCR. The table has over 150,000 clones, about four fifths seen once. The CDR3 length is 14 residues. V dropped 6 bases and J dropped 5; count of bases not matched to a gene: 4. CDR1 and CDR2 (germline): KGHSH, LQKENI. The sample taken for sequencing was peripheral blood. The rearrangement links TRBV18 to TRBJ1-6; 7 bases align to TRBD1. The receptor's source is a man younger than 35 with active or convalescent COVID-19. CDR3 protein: CASSDRVDNSPLHF. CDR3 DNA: TGTGCCAGCTCCGACAGGGTTGATAATTCACCCCTCCACTTT.